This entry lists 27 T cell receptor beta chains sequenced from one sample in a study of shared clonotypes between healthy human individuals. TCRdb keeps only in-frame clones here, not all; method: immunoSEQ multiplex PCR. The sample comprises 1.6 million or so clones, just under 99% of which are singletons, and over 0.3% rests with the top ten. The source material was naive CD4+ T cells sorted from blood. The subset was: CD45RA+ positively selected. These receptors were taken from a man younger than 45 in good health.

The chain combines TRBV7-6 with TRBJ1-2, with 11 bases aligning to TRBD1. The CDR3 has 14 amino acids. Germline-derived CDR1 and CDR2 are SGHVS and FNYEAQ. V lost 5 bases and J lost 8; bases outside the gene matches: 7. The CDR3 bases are TGTGCCAGCAGCCCCGGACAGGGGGCGCGAGGCTACACCTTC. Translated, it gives CASSPGQGARGYTF.

The CDR3 is CASSRSTGVGYYGYTF. The CDR3 coding sequence is TGTGCCAGCAGCCGCTCAACAGGGGTGGGGTATTATGGCTACACCTTC. The V call is TRBV14, the J call TRBJ1-2, with 7 bases fitting TRBD1. Unmatched junction bases numbered 13, after V lost 4 bases and J lost 5 bases. CDR3 size: 16 residues. CDR1 SGHDN and CDR2 FVKESK come from the germline V gene.

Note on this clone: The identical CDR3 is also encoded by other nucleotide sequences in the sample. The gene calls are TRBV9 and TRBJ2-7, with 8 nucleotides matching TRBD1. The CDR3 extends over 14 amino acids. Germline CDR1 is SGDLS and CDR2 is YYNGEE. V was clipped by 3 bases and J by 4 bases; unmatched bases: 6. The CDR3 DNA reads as TGTGCCAGCAGCGCAGGACAGGGTACTTACGAGCAGTACTTC. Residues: CASSAGQGTYEQYF.

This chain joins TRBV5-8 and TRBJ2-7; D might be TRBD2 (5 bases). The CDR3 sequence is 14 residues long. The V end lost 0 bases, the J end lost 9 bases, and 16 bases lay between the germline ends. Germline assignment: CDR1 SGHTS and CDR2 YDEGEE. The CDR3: CASSLGRRSGGQYF. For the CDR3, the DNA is TGTGCCAGCAGCTTGGGCCGGAGGTCCGGTGGGCAGTACTTC.

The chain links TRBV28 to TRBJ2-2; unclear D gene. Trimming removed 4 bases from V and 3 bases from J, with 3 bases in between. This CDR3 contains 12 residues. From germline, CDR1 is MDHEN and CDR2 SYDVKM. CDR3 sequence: CASSYDTGELFF. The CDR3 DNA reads TGTGCCAGCAGTTACGACACCGGGGAGCTGTTTTTT. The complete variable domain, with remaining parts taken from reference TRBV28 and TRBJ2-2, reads DVKVTQSSRYLVKRTGEKVFLECVQDMDHENMFWYRQDPGLGLRLIYFSYDVKMKEKGDIPEGYSVSREKKERFSLILESASTNQTSMYLCASSYDTGELFFGEGSRLTVL.

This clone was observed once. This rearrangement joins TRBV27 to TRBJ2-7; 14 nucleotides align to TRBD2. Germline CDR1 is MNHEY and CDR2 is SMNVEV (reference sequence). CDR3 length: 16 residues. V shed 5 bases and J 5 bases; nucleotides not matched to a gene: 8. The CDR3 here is CASSPTRTSGRHEQYF. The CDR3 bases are TGTGCCAGCAGTCCGACCAGGACTAGCGGGAGGCACGAGCAGTACTTC.

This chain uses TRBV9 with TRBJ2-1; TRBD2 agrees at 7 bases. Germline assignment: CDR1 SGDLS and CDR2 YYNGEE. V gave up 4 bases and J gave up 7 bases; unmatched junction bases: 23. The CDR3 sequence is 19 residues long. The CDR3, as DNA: TGTGCCAGCAGCTACGGACTCGGGCTAGCGGCCAAGGGTGGAAATGAGCAGTTCTTC. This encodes CASSYGLGLAAKGGNEQFF. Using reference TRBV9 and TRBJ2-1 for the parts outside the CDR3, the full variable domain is DSGVTQTPKHLITATGQRVTLRCSPRSGDLSVYWYQQSLDQGLQFLIQYYNGEERAKGNILERFSAQQFPDLHSELNLSSLELGDSALYFCASSYGLGLAAKGGNEQFFGPGTRLTVL.

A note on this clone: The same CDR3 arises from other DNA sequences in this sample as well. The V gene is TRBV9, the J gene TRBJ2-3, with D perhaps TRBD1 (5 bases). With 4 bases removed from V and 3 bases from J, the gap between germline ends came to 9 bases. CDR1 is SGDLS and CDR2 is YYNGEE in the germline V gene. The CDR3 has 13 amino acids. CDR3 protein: CASSPAGTDTQYF. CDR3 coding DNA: TGTGCCAGCAGCCCGGCAGGGACAGATACGCAGTATTTT.

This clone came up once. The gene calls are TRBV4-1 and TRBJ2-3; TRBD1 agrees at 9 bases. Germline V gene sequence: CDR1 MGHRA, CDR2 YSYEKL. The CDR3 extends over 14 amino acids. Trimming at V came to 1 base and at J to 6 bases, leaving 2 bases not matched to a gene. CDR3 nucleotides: TGCGCCAGCAGCCAAGGACAGGGGGTGGATACGCAGTATTTT. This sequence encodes CASSQGQGVDTQYF.

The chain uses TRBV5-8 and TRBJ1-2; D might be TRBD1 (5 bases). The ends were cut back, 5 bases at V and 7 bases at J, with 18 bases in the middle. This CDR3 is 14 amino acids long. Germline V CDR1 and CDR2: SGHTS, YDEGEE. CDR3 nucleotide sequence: TGTGCCAGCAGAAAAAGGGATGCGGGGGTTGGCTACACCTTC. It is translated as CASRKRDAGVGYTF.

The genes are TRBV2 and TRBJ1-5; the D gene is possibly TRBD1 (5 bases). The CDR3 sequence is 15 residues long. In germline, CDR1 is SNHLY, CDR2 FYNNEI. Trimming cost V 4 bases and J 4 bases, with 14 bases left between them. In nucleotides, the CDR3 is TGTGCCAGCAGTGCCGACTCGAGGGGAAATCAGCCCCAGCATTTT. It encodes CASSADSRGNQPQHF.

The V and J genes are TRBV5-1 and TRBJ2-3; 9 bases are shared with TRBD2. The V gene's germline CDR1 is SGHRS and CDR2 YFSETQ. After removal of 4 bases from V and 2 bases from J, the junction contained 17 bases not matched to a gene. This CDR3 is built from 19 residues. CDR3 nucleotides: TGCGCCAGCAGCGGGGGCCATGTGGGCCTAGCGGGACACACAGATACGCAGTATTTT. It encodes CASSGGHVGLAGHTDTQYF.

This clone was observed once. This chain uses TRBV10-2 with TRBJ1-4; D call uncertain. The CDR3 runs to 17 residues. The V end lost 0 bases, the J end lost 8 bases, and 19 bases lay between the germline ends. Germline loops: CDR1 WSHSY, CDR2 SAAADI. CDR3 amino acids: CASSESTLAELGEKLFF. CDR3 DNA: TGCGCCAGCAGTGAGTCGACTCTTGCGGAGCTTGGCGAAAAACTGTTTTTT.

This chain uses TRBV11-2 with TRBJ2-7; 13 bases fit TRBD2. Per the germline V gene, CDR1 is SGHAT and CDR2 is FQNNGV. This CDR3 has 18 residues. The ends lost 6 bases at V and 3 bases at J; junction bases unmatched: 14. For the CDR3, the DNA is TGTGCCAGCAGGCCGGGACTAGCGGGAACTAACAGGCTCTACGAGCAGTACTTC. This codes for CASRPGLAGTNRLYEQYF.

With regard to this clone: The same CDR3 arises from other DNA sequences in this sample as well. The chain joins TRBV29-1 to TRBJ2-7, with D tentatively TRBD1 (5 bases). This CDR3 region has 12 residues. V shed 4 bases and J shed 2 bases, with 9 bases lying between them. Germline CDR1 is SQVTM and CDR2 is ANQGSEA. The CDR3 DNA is TGCAGCGTTGCAGCAGGGCCCTACGAGCAGTACTTC. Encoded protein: CSVAAGPYEQYF.

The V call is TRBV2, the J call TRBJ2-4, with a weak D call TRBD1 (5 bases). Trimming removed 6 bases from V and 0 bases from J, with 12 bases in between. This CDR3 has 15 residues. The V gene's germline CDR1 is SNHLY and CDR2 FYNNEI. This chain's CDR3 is CASSEQGVAKNIQYF. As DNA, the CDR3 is TGTGCCAGCAGCGAGCAGGGTGTAGCCAAAAACATTCAGTACTTC.

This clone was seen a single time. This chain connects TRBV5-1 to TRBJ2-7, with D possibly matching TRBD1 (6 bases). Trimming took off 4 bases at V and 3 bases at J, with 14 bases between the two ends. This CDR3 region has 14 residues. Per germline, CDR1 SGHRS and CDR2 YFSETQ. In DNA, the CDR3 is TGCGCCAGCAGCAGCAGGGACATTTACTACGAGCAGTACTTC. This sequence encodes CASSSRDIYYEQYF.

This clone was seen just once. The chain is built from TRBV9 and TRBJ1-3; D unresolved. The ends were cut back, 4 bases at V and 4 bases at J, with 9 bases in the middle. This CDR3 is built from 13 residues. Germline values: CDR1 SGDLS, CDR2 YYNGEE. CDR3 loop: CASSPSHGNTIYF. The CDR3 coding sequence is TGTGCCAGCAGCCCCTCCCACGGAAACACCATATATTTT.

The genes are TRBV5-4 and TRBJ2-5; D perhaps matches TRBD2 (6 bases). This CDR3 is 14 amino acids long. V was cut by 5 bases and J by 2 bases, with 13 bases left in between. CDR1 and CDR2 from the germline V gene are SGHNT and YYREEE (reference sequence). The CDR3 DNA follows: TGTGCCAGCAGATTCCGAGGGAGGCAAGAGACCCAGTACTTC. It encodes CASRFRGRQETQYF.

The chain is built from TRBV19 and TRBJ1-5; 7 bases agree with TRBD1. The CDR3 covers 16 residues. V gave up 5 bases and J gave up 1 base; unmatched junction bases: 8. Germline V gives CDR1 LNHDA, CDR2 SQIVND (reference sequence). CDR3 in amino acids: CASSGTPGQSNQPQHF. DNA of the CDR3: TGTGCCAGTAGTGGAACCCCGGGACAGAGCAATCAGCCCCAGCATTTT.

The CDR3 nucleotides are TGTGCCAGCAGCTTAGCGGAAGCGAGGGGCGAGCAGTACTTC. It yields the protein CASSLAEARGEQYF. This chain uses TRBV5-6 with TRBJ2-7; D tentatively reads TRBD1 or TRBD2 (5 bases each). V was shortened by 2 bases and J by 6 bases, with 15 bases between the two germline ends. Germline V gene data show CDR1 as SGHDT and CDR2 as YYEEEE. CDR3 length: 14 amino acids.

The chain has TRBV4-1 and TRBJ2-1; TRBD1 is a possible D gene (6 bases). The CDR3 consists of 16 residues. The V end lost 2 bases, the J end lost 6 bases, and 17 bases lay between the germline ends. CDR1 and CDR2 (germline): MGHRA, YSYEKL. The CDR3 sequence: CASSQIGPPGVNEQFF. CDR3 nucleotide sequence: TGCGCCAGCAGCCAAATAGGCCCGCCAGGGGTCAATGAGCAGTTCTTC.

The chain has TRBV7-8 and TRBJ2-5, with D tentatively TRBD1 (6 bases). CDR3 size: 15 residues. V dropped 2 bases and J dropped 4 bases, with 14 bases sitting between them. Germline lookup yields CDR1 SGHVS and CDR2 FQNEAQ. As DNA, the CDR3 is TGTGCCAGCAGCTTAAGGCGGACAGTGTTAGAGACCCAGTACTTC. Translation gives CASSLRRTVLETQYF. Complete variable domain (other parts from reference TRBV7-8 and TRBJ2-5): GAGVSQSPRYKVAKRGQDVALRCDPISGHVSLFWYQQALGQGPEFLTYFQNEAQLDKSGLPSDRFFAERPEGSVSTLKIQRTQQEDSAVYLCASSLRRTVLETQYFGPGTRLLVL.

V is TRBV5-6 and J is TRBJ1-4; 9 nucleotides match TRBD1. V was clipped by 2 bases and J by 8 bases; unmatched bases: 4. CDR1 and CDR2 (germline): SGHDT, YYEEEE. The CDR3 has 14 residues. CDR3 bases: TGTGCCAGCAGCTTACAGGGGACAGGGGAAAAACTGTTTTTT. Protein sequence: CASSLQGTGEKLFF.

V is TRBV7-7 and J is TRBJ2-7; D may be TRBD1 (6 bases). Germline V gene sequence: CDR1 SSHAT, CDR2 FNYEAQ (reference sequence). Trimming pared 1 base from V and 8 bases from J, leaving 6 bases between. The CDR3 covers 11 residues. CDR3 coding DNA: TGTGCCAGCAGCTTAGGGGACAAGCAGTACTTC. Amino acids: CASSLGDKQYF. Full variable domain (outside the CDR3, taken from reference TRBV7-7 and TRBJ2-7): GAGVSQSPRYKVTKRGQDVTLRCDPISSHATLYWYQQALGQGPEFLTYFNYEAQPDKSGLPSDRFSAERPEGSISTLTIQRTEQRDSAMYRCASSLGDKQYFGPGTRLTVT.

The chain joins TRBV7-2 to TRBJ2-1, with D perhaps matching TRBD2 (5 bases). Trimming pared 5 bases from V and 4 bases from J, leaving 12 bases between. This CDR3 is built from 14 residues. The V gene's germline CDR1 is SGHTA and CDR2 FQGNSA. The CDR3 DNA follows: TGTGCCAGCAGCGTCCGGACTGGGTACAATGAGCAGTTCTTC. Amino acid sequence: CASSVRTGYNEQFF.

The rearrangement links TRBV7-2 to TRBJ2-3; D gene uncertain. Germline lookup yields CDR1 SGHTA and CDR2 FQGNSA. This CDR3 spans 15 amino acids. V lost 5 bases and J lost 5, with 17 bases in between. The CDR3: CASSPRLANQDTQYF. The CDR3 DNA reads TGTGCCAGCAGCCCCCGACTTGCAAACCAAGATACGCAGTATTTT.